Listed below are T cell receptor beta chains from one sample, sequenced in a study of cytomegalovirus exposure and HLA in healthy donors. Method: immunoSEQ multiplex PCR; TCRdb's copy keeps in-frame clones and lacks some. Of some 160,000 clones in the sample, about 80% were seen once. Sequenced sample: PBMCs. The receptors were gathered from a man aged 50 to 60 in good health and CMV-seropositive. Both conserved end residues are part of each CDR3. The D gene is left open where the match is weak. Size values are once, few and many counts, or a class for expanded clones, and some rows have none.

-,-,12,TRBV2,TRBJ1-4,TGTGCCAGCAGAATCGCGGGTGAAAAACTGTTTTTT,CASRIAGEKLFF
TRBD1,-,12,TRBV2,TRBJ2-7,TGTGCCAGCAATAGGGACAGCTACGAGCAGTACTTC,CASNRDSYEQYF
-,-,16,TRBV4-1,TRBJ2-7,TGCGCCAGCAGCCAACAGGTCGACAGAACGATTTACGAGCAGTACTTC,CASSQQVDRTIYEQYF
TRBD1,-,16,TRBV12-5,TRBJ2-7,TGTGCTAGTGGACATACCGGGACAGCAAGCTCCTACGAGCAGTACTTC,CASGHTGTASSYEQYF
-,-,13,TRBV10-3,TRBJ2-5,TGTGCCATCAGTGACAGAAGGGGAGAGACCCAGTACTTC,CAISDRRGETQYF
TRBD1,-,15,TRBV5-6,TRBJ2-7,TGTGCCAGCAGCTTCACACCGGGACAGGTGTACGAGCAGTACTTC,CASSFTPGQVYEQYF
-,-,14,TRBV5-4,TRBJ2-3,TGTGCCAGCAGCACCCCAGGGCGTGCAGATACGCAGTATTTT,CASSTPGRADTQYF
-,-,15,TRBV4-3,TRBJ2-1,TGCGCCAGCAGCCAAGTCGGGCCCGCCCGGGGAGAGCAGTTCTTC,CASSQVGPARGEQFF
-,few,13,TRBV10-3,TRBJ1-6,TGTGCCATCAGCGCGGGGCCGGATTCACCCCTCCACTTT,CAISAGPDSPLHF
-,-,13,TRBV28,TRBJ2-7,TGTGCCAGCAGTTTGGGAATTGGGACAGAGCAGTACTTC,CASSLGIGTEQYF
-,once,15,TRBV6-1,TRBJ2-3,TGTGCCAGCAGTGAAGCCCCGAGGGGCACAGATACGCAGTATTTT,CASSEAPRGTDTQYF
-,-,18,TRBV7-8,TRBJ1-5,TGTGCCAGCAGTCCTACCCGGAGGGGATTGAGGGGCAATCAGCCCCAGCATTTT,CASSPTRRGLRGNQPQHF
-,-,15,TRBV7-9,TRBJ1-4,TGTGCCAGCAGCCCACAAGCGGGGTTAAATGAAAAACTGTTTTTT,CASSPQAGLNEKLFF
TRBD1,-,12,TRBV29-1,TRBJ1-1,TGCAGCGTTGATTCGGACAGGAGAGAAGCTTTCTTT,CSVDSDRREAFF